These 17 T cell receptor beta chains were sequenced from one sample in a study of human T cells and chemical hapten exposure. Time point of the sample: pre-sensitization, week 0. Stated treatment: therapeutic diphenylcyclopropenone sensitization with weekly scalp DPC. Via MiXCR, TCRdb re-called the RACE reads, giving one row per CDR3 protein. The table includes about 74,000 distinct CDR3 sequences, approximately 14% detected once. Sequences were derived from whole blood, sampled in connection with sensitization to the hapten diphenylcyclopropenone (DPC). These receptors were collected from a woman between 50 and 59 years old with alopecia areata. Some clones in this sample may be carry-over from other donors' samples.

The J gene is TRBJ2-6, the V gene TRBV6-6, with D perhaps being TRBD1 or TRBD2 (6 bases each). The V gene lost 2 bases and the J gene lost 1 base, with 15 bases spanning the gap. The CDR3 loop spans 18 amino acids. CDR1 is MNHNY and CDR2 is SVGAGI in the germline V gene (reference sequence). CDR3 amino acids: CASSYPLQGGSGANVLTF. DNA of the CDR3: TGTGCCAGCAGTTACCCACTTCAAGGGGGGTCTGGGGCCAACGTCCTGACTTTC.

This sequence joins TRBV20-1 and TRBJ2-7; 9 bases align to TRBD2. Germline lookup yields CDR1 DFQATT and CDR2 SNEGSKA (reference sequence). This CDR3 has 16 residues. V was pared by 0 bases and J by 2 bases, with 8 bases of the junction left unmatched. The CDR3 spells CSARDGGSGRTYEQYF. The DNA of the CDR3 is TGCAGTGCTAGAGATGGGGGTAGCGGGAGAACCTACGAGCAGTACTTC.

The chain combines TRBV6-5 with TRBJ1-2; 7 bases map to TRBD1. CDR3 length: 13 residues. V lost 6 bases and J lost 4; bases outside the gene matches: 5. From germline, CDR1 is MNHEY and CDR2 SVGAGI. The CDR3 coding sequence is TGTGCCAGCAGCTCCGACAGGGCCTATGGCTACACCTTC. This codes for CASSSDRAYGYTF.

CDR3 amino acids: CASSFPTGQNQETQYF. The CDR3 DNA is TGTGCCAGCAGCTTCCCAACCGGACAGAACCAAGAGACCCAGTACTTC. The J gene is TRBJ2-5, the V gene TRBV7-8; weak D call: TRBD1 (6 bases). Germline V gene lookup returns CDR1 SGHVS and CDR2 FQNEAQ. Trimming took off 3 bases at V and 0 bases at J, with 14 bases between the two ends. This CDR3 is 16 amino acids long.

This clonotype was counted many times. This chain connects TRBV7-9 to TRBJ2-7; 10 nucleotides match TRBD2. The V gene end was trimmed by 4 bases and the J gene end by 4 bases; junction bases not matched to a gene: 7. CDR3 size: 15 residues. Germline CDR1 and CDR2: SEHNR and FQNEAQ (reference sequence). The CDR3 loop is CASSSPLAGGYEQYF. In nucleotides, the CDR3 is TGTGCCAGCAGCTCCCCATTAGCGGGGGGTTACGAGCAGTACTTC.

This clonotype appeared a few times. This sequence joins TRBV5-1 and TRBJ2-2; 7 bases are shared with TRBD2. Germline assignment: CDR1 SGHRS and CDR2 YFSETQ. The ends lost 4 bases at V and 5 bases at J; junction bases unmatched: 11. The CDR3 consists of 16 residues. CDR3 sequence: CASSPMAGVGTGELFF. CDR3 DNA sequence: TGCGCCAGCAGCCCGATGGCGGGAGTGGGGACCGGGGAGCTGTTTTTT.

V usage is TRBV29-1 and J usage is TRBJ2-3; no reliable D call. Trimming removed 4 bases from V and 2 bases from J, with 4 bases in between. The germline V gene encodes CDR1 SQVTM and CDR2 ANQGSEA. The CDR3 contains 11 residues. The CDR3 nucleotides are TGCAGCGTTGGTGCCACAGATACGCAGTATTTT. This translates into CSVGATDTQYF.

The rearrangement links TRBV6-5 to TRBJ2-7, with D perhaps given as TRBD1 or TRBD2 (5 bases each). Germline V gene lookup returns CDR1 MNHEY and CDR2 SVGAGI. Trimming cost V 2 bases and J 2 bases, with 13 bases left between them. CDR3 length: 15 residues. The CDR3 region has the DNA TGTGCCAGCAGTTACGGTGGGGGTGGTCCCTACGAGCAGTACTTC. This sequence encodes CASSYGGGGPYEQYF.

This rearrangement joins TRBV28 to TRBJ2-1; the match to TRBD2 covers 10 bases. CDR3 length: 16 residues. Losses at the gene ends were 6 bases for V and 7 bases for J; bases not matched to a gene: 12. Germline lookup yields CDR1 MDHEN and CDR2 SYDVKM. CDR3 region: CASRFQLAGNHNEQFF. For the CDR3, the DNA is TGTGCCAGCAGATTCCAACTAGCGGGGAACCATAATGAGCAGTTCTTC. The full variable domain, with the rest looked up from reference TRBV28 and TRBJ2-1, is DVKVTQSSRYLVKRTGEKVFLECVQDMDHENMFWYRQDPGLGLRLIYFSYDVKMKEKGDIPEGYSVSREKKERFSLILESASTNQTSMYLCASRFQLAGNHNEQFFGPGTRLTVL.

J is TRBJ2-2 and V is TRBV5-4; D is possibly TRBD2 (5 bases). Trimming removed 3 bases at V and 0 bases at J, with 21 bases between. Looked up from germline, CDR1 is SGHNT and CDR2 is YYREEE (reference sequence). The CDR3 is 19 residues long. The CDR3 reads CASSSGSGYGFANTGELFF. For the CDR3, the DNA is TGTGCCAGCAGCTCAGGTTCGGGGTACGGTTTCGCGAACACCGGGGAGCTGTTTTTT.

This clonotype has just a few counts. This chain uses TRBV25-1 with TRBJ1-6; D uncertain. Trimming left V 0 bases short and J 6 bases short, with 12 bases between. Germline CDR1 and CDR2: MGHDK and SYGVNS. The CDR3 is made up of 16 amino acids. The CDR3 reads CASSEYGGRTNSPLHF. DNA for the CDR3: TGTGCCAGCAGTGAATATGGTGGCCGAACTAATTCACCCCTCCACTTT.

This chain connects TRBV6-2 or TRBV6-3 to TRBJ2-1; 8 nucleotides match TRBD1. V was pared by 6 bases and J by 6 bases, with 7 bases of the junction left unmatched. CDR1 and CDR2 from the germline V gene are MNHEY and SVGEGT. The CDR3 runs 14 residues. This chain's CDR3 is CASSSGQESNEQFF. CDR3 nucleotide sequence: TGTGCCAGCAGCTCGGGACAGGAAAGCAATGAGCAGTTCTTC.

This chain connects TRBV5-1 to TRBJ1-1; D not resolved. The CDR3 sequence is 14 residues long. Germline-derived CDR1 and CDR2 are SGHRS and YFSETQ. V was clipped by 6 bases and J by 1 base, with 13 bases between them. The CDR3 DNA is TGCGCCAGCACCCTAAACGATAGGAACACTGAAGCTTTCTTT. This codes for CASTLNDRNTEAFF. Full variable domain (remainder filled in from reference TRBV5-1 and TRBJ1-1): KAGVTQTPRYLIKTRGQQVTLSCSPISGHRSVSWYQQTPGQGLQFLFEYFSETQRNKGNFPGRFSGRQFSNSRSEMNVSTLELGDSALYLCASTLNDRNTEAFFGQGTRLTVV.

CDR3 nucleotide sequence: TGTGCCAGCAGTTACTCCCACCAGTCAGTGGGATCTGAAGCTTTCTTT. This encodes CASSYSHQSVGSEAFF. V and J are TRBV6-2 or TRBV6-3 and TRBJ1-1; D uncertain. This CDR3 has 16 amino acids. Germline V gives CDR1 MNHEY, CDR2 SVGEGT. V was shortened by 0 bases and J by 6 bases, with 17 bases between the two germline ends.

V gene TRBV19 combines with J gene TRBJ1-2, with a tentative D call TRBD1 (6 bases). The CDR3 is 11 residues long. Germline values: CDR1 LNHDA, CDR2 SQIVND (reference sequence). Trimming left V 10 bases short and J 4 bases short, with 10 bases between. The CDR3 is CATGDFYGYTF. The CDR3 DNA sequence: TGTGCCACAGGGGACTTCTATGGCTACACCTTC. Based on the CDR3 plus reference TRBV19 and TRBJ1-2, the full variable domain is DGGITQSPKYLFRKEGQNVTLSCEQNLNHDAMYWYRQDPGQGLRLIYYSQIVNDFQKGDIAEGYSVSREKKESFPLTVTSAQKNPTAFYLCATGDFYGYTFGSGTRLTVV.

The gene calls are TRBV3-1 and TRBJ2-1; tentative D call: TRBD2 (5 bases). V was shortened by 3 bases and J by 9 bases, with 9 bases between the two germline ends. This CDR3 is built from 12 residues. CDR1 LGHDT and CDR2 YNNKEL come from the germline V gene (reference sequence). CDR3 in DNA: TGTGCCAGCAGCCAGGGAGTCGGTGAGCAGTTCTTC. Translating it yields CASSQGVGEQFF.

The chain links TRBV28 to TRBJ2-7; 8 positions agree with TRBD1. With V trimmed by 6 bases and J by 1 base, 8 bases remained unmatched. The CDR3 runs to 15 residues. Germline V lookup: CDR1 MDHEN, CDR2 SYDVKM. The CDR3 coding sequence is TGTGCCAGCAGGGTAGACAGGGGCTTTTCCTACGAGCAGTACTTC. This codes for CASRVDRGFSYEQYF. Drawing the rest from reference TRBV28 and TRBJ2-7, the complete variable domain is DVKVTQSSRYLVKRTGEKVFLECVQDMDHENMFWYRQDPGLGLRLIYFSYDVKMKEKGDIPEGYSVSREKKERFSLILESASTNQTSMYLCASRVDRGFSYEQYFGPGTRLTVT.